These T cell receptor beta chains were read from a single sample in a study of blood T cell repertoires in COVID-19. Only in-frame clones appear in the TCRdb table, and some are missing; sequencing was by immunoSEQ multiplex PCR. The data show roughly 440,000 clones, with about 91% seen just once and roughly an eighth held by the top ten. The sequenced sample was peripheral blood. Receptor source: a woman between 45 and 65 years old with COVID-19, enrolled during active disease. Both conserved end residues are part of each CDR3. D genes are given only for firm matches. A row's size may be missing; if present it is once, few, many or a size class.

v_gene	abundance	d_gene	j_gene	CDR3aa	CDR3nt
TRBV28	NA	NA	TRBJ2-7	CASRVGQYGAEQYF	TGTGCCAGCAGGGTCGGACAGTATGGCGCCGAGCAGTACTTC
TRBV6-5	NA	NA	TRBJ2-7	CASSSHRESSYEQYF	TGTGCCAGCAGTTCTCACAGGGAGAGCTCCTACGAGCAGTACTTC
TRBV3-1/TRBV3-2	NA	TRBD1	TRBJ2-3	CASSPRGGRDTQYF	TGTGCCAGCAGCCCCCGAGGGGGCCGAGATACGCAGTATTTT
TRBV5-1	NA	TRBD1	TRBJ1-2	CATSDRDGYNGYTF	TGCGCCACCTCGGACAGGGACGGGTATAATGGCTACACCTTC
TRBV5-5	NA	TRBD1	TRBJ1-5	CASSLGQGGVQPQHF	TGTGCCAGCAGCCTGGGACAGGGAGGAGTTCAGCCCCAGCATTTT
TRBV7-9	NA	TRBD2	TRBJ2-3	CASRGITSGYTDTQYF	TGTGCCAGCAGGGGGATAACTAGCGGGTACACAGATACGCAGTATTTT
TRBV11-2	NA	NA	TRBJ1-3	CASSNTGQPSGNTIYF	TGTGCCAGCAGCAATACGGGACAACCCTCTGGAAACACCATATATTTT
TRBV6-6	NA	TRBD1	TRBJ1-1	CASRRQGGGKNTEAFF	TGTGCCAGCAGACGACAGGGAGGGGGGAAAAACACTGAAGCTTTCTTT
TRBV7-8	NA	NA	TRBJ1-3	CASSFKSSGNTIYF	TGTGCCAGCAGCTTCAAGAGCTCTGGAAACACCATATATTTT
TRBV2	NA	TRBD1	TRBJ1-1	CASSRTGRTEAFF	TGTGCCAGCAGTCGGACAGGGAGGACTGAAGCTTTCTTT
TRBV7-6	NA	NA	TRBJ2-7	CASSPSPGRSYEQYF	TGTGCCAGCAGCCCTAGCCCCGGCAGGTCCTACGAGCAGTACTTC
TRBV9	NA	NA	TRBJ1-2	CASRREYGYTF	TGTGCCAGCAGACGAGAGTATGGCTACACCTTC
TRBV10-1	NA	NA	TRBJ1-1	CASSESLGAGEAFF	TGCGCCAGCAGTGAGTCGTTGGGGGCGGGTGAAGCTTTCTTT
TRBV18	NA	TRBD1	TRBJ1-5	CVSSPTGQGQPQHF	TGTGTCAGCTCACCGACAGGGCAGGGACAGCCCCAGCATTTT
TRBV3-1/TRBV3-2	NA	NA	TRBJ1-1	CASSPTAPDTEAFF	TGTGCCAGCAGCCCGACAGCCCCTGACACTGAAGCTTTCTTT
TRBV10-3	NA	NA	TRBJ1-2	CAISPQEGYGYTF	TGTGCCATCAGCCCACAGGAGGGCTATGGCTACACCTTC
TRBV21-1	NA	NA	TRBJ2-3	CASSKARGFNDTQYF	TGTGCCAGCAGCAAAGCGCGAGGATTCAACGATACGCAGTATTTT
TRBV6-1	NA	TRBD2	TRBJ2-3	CASSETSYRGGLVTDTQYF	TGTGCCAGCAGTGAAACGTCTTATCGGGGGGGCTTGGTCACAGATACGCAGTATTTT
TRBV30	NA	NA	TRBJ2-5	CAWSAAGETQYF	TGTGCCTGGAGTGCGGCAGGAGAGACCCAGTACTTC
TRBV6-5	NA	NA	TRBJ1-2	CASSYRAGGYTF	TGTGCCAGCAGTTACCGGGCGGGTGGCTACACCTTC
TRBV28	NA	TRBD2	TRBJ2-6	CASTAGGEGANVLTF	TGTGCCAGCACCGCGGGGGGGGAAGGGGCCAACGTCCTGACTTTC
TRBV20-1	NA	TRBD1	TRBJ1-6	CSASEDRGVPTLHF	TGCAGTGCTAGTGAGGACAGGGGAGTTCCAACCCTCCACTTT
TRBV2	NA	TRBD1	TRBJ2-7	CASSGKQGVRYEQYF	TGTGCCAGCAGTGGGAAACAGGGGGTGCGCTACGAGCAGTACTTC
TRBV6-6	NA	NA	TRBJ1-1	CASRAGGTEAFF	TGTGCCAGCAGGGCGGGCGGCACTGAAGCTTTCTTT
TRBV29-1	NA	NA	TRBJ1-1	CSVIPGAVNTEAFF	TGCAGCGTCATACCAGGGGCCGTGAACACTGAAGCTTTCTTT
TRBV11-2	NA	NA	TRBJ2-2	CASTSVGGADTGELFF	TGTGCCAGCACCTCGGTGGGGGGGGCCGACACCGGGGAGCTGTTTTTT
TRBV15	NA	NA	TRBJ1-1	CATSEQNTEAFF	TGTGCCACCAGCGAACAGAACACTGAAGCTTTCTTT
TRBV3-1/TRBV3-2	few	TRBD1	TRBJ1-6	CASSQGQGLPLHF	TGTGCCAGCAGCCAAGGACAGGGGCTACCCCTCCACTTT
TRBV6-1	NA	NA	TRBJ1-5	CASSELGWQQGQPQHF	TGTGCCAGCAGTGAACTAGGTTGGCAGCAGGGTCAGCCCCAGCATTTT
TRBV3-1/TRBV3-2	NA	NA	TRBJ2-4	CASSPFPGGIQYF	TGTGCCAGCAGCCCATTCCCCGGTGGCATTCAGTACTTC
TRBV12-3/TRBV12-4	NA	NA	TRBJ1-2	CASRPGQFVGYTF	TGTGCCAGCAGGCCGGGACAATTCGTAGGCTACACCTTC
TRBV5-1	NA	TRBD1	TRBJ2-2	CASSLGTGGTGELFF	TGCGCCAGCAGCTTGGGGACAGGGGGCACCGGGGAGCTGTTTTTT
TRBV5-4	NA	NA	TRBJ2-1	CASSQEGTYDNEQFF	TGTGCCAGCAGCCAGGAGGGAACTTATGACAATGAGCAGTTCTTC
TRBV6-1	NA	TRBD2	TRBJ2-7	CASSDAAGGPYEQYF	TGTGCCAGCAGTGACGCGGCGGGGGGGCCCTACGAGCAGTACTTC
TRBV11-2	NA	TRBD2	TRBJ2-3	CASSLLPGLAGGTDTQYF	TGTGCCAGCAGCCTGCTACCGGGACTAGCGGGGGGCACAGATACGCAGTATTTT
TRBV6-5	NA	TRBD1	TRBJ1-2	CASTHPRQGNYGYTF	TGTGCCAGCACTCACCCCCGACAGGGAAACTATGGCTACACCTTC
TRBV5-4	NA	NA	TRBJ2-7	CASSLVPTGDYEQYF	TGTGCCAGCAGCTTGGTCCCGACAGGAGACTACGAGCAGTACTTC
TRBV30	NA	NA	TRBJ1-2	CAWSPEANYGYTF	TGTGCCTGGAGTCCGGAGGCGAACTATGGCTACACCTTC
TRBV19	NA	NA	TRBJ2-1	CASSSPSNEQFF	TGTGCCAGTAGTTCCCCCTCCAATGAGCAGTTCTTC
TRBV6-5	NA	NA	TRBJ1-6	CASSRDSYNSPLHF	TGTGCCAGCAGTCGGGACTCTTATAATTCACCCCTCCACTTT
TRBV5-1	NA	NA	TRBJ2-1	CASSLEAPGNEQFF	TGCGCCAGCAGCTTGGAAGCGCCGGGCAATGAGCAGTTCTTC
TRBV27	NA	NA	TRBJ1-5	CASSSGGQPQHF	TGTGCCAGCAGCTCCGGAGGGCAGCCCCAGCATTTT
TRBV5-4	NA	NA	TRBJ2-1	CASSFRSGAGNEQFF	TGTGCCAGCAGCTTCCGATCTGGGGCGGGGAATGAGCAGTTCTTC
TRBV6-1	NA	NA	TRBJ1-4	CASSASQVESINEKLFF	TGTGCCAGCAGTGCCAGTCAGGTAGAATCGATCAATGAAAAACTGTTTTTT
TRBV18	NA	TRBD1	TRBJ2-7	CASSPRQGTEWQYF	TGTGCCAGCTCGCCCAGACAGGGGACTGAATGGCAGTACTTC
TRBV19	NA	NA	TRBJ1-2	CASSIRELNYGYTF	TGTGCCAGTAGTATCCGGGAGCTTAACTATGGCTACACCTTC
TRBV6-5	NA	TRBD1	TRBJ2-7	CASSYTGQGGDEQYF	TGTGCCAGCAGTTATACGGGACAGGGGGGCGACGAGCAGTACTTC
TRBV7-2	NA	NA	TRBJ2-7	CASSTMLSSYEQYF	TGTGCCAGCAGCACTATGTTATCGTCCTACGAGCAGTACTTC
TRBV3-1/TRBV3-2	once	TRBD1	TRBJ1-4	CASSRDRDEKLFF	TGTGCCAGCAGCCGGGACAGGGACGAAAAACTGTTTTTT
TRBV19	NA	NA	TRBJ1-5	CASSDPGGEPQHF	TGTGCCAGTAGCGATCCGGGGGGAGAGCCCCAGCATTTT
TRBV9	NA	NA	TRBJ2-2	CASSFIPTGELFF	TGTGCCAGCAGCTTCATTCCCACCGGGGAGCTGTTTTTT
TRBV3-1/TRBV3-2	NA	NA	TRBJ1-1	CASSQVGRAGSTEAFF	TGTGCCAGCAGCCAAGTCGGAAGAGCCGGGAGCACTGAAGCTTTCTTT
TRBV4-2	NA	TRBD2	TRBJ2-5	CASSHYSGGAEETQYF	TGTGCCAGCAGCCACTATAGCGGGGGGGCTGAAGAGACCCAGTACTTC
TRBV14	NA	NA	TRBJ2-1	CASSPMGGHNEQFF	TGTGCCAGCAGCCCAATGGGGGGTCACAATGAGCAGTTCTTC
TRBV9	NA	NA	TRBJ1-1	CASSENPDEPGPGTEAFF	TGTGCCAGCAGCGAAAACCCCGACGAACCAGGGCCTGGAACTGAAGCTTTCTTT
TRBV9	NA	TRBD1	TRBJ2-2	CASSVLSGTGAGELFF	TGTGCCAGCAGCGTCTTGTCCGGGACAGGGGCCGGGGAGCTGTTTTTT
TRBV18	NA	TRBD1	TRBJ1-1	CASSPRTGLNTEAFF	TGTGCCAGCTCACCCCGGACAGGGTTGAACACTGAAGCTTTCTTT
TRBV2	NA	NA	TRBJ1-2	CASSSSPGLNGYTF	TGTGCCAGCAGCTCGTCTCCGGGACTGAATGGCTACACCTTC
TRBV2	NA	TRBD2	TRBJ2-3	CASSEFGRSTDTQYF	TGTGCCAGCAGTGAATTCGGGAGGAGCACAGATACGCAGTATTTT